A single sample is the source of the 26 T cell receptor beta chains below, sequenced in a study of blood T cell repertoires in COVID-19 (dated by TCRdb to about 2020). Receptors were amplified or captured by the immunoSEQ multiplex PCR assay. TCRdb obtained this table from immuneACCESS and retained in-frame rearrangements with V and J assigned. These tables miss some clones; where compared with another copy, unresolved V genes account for less than half of the shortfall, and the remainder is unexplained. In all, the sample holds about 210,000 clones, and 85% to 90% of those were seen once. The ten biggest clones cover 1.2% of the sample. The sample was PBMCs or T cells enriched from blood (not recorded which). All receptors derive from a man aged 25-40 years who had recovered from COVID-19.

V is TRBV6-5 and J is TRBJ1-2; D might be TRBD1 (6 bases). Trimming stripped 6 bases from V and 3 bases from J, with 14 bases between. This CDR3 region has 14 residues. In germline, CDR1 is MNHEY, CDR2 SVGAGI. The DNA of the CDR3 is TGTGCCAGCAGCTCCGAGGGACATCACTATGGCTACACCTTC. This codes for CASSSEGHHYGYTF.

On this clone itself: This CDR3 is also generated by other DNA sequences in the sample. The V gene is TRBV5-4, the J gene TRBJ1-2; D is possibly TRBD1 (6 bases). The CDR3 loop spans 14 amino acids. Germline lookup yields CDR1 SGHNT and CDR2 YYREEE (reference sequence). Trimming left V 0 bases short and J 2 bases short, with 8 bases between. The DNA of the CDR3 is TGTGCCAGCAGCTTGGTCGGACAGAACTATGGCTACACCTTC. Translating it yields CASSLVGQNYGYTF.

This chain links TRBV7-2 with TRBJ1-6; D gene ambiguous. Germline V CDR1 and CDR2: SGHTA, FQGNSA. V lost 3 bases and J 2 bases, leaving 11 bases between the germline ends. This CDR3 spans 16 amino acids. The DNA of the CDR3 is TGTGCCAGCAGCTTCGAGGGAGCGGCCTATAATTCACCCCTCCACTTT. Its translation: CASSFEGAAYNSPLHF.

This rearrangement joins TRBV11-2 to TRBJ2-2, with no clear D. This CDR3 contains 19 residues. Germline lookup yields CDR1 SGHAT and CDR2 FQNNGV. Trimming stripped 5 bases from V and 2 bases from J, with 24 bases between. The chain's CDR3 is CASSPIKVTGRVNTGELFF. DNA of the CDR3: TGTGCCAGCAGCCCCATCAAAGTCACGGGTCGAGTAAACACCGGGGAGCTGTTTTTT.

This CDR3 is CASSLIGVSGQPQHF. CDR3 DNA sequence: TGTGCCAGCAGCTTAATCGGGGTTTCGGGTCAGCCCCAGCATTTT. The chain carries TRBV7-8 and TRBJ1-5; unclear D gene. Per germline, CDR1 SGHVS and CDR2 FQNEAQ. CDR3 length: 15 amino acids. V lost 2 bases to trimming and J lost 6 bases, with 14 bases between them. The full variable domain, in which reference TRBV7-8 and TRBJ1-5 provide the parts outside the CDR3, is GAGVSQSPRYKVAKRGQDVALRCDPISGHVSLFWYQQALGQGPEFLTYFQNEAQLDKSGLPSDRFFAERPEGSVSTLKIQRTQQEDSAVYLCASSLIGVSGQPQHFGDGTRLSIL.

The chain uses TRBV27 and TRBJ1-1, with TRBD1 matching 9 bases. The germline V gene has CDR1 MNHEY and CDR2 SMNVEV (reference sequence). Germline trimming cut 5 bases from V and 5 bases from J; bases unmatched to any gene: 9. The CDR3 loop spans 15 amino acids. CDR3 sequence: CASSTTGTGRTEAFF. The CDR3 DNA reads as TGTGCCAGCAGTACCACTGGGACAGGGAGGACTGAAGCTTTCTTT.

The chain joins TRBV7-9 to TRBJ1-4; unclear D gene. Germline CDR1 is SEHNR and CDR2 is FQNEAQ (reference sequence). V lost 5 bases and J lost 6, with 16 bases in between. The CDR3 loop spans 15 amino acids. The chain's CDR3 is CASSPDPGGYEKLFF. The CDR3 DNA reads TGTGCCAGCAGCCCCGATCCGGGAGGTTATGAAAAACTGTTTTTT.

The J gene is TRBJ1-4, the V gene TRBV24-1; 9 bases match TRBD1. J gave up 7 bases and V 4 bases, and 6 bases lay outside the gene matches. CDR1 and CDR2 from the germline V gene are KGHDR and SFDVKD. The CDR3 contains 15 residues. DNA for the CDR3: TGTGCCACCAGTGAGTCACAGGGGGCGGGTGAAAAACTGTTTTTT. It is translated as CATSESQGAGEKLFF.

V gene TRBV25-1 combines with J gene TRBJ1-1, with no clear D. There are 12 residues in the CDR3. Germline V gene sequence: CDR1 MGHDK, CDR2 SYGVNS. Trimming left V 7 bases short and J 7 bases short, with 13 bases between. The CDR3 region is CASKDSRGEAFF. The DNA for the CDR3 is TGTGCCAGCAAGGATTCTCGGGGTGAAGCTTTCTTT.

This chain connects TRBV29-1 to TRBJ1-3; 10 nucleotides agree with TRBD1. Germline V gene sequence: CDR1 SQVTM, CDR2 ANQGSEA. This CDR3 comprises 13 residues. The V and J ends lost 7 bases and 3 bases, in that order; junction bases with no gene match: 3. The CDR3 loop is CSAGTGVGNTIYF. The CDR3 DNA reads as TGCAGCGCAGGGACAGGGGTTGGAAACACCATATATTTT.

In this sample, this clone turned up a few times. The chain combines TRBV24-1 with TRBJ2-7; possibly TRBD1 for D (6 bases). There are 13 residues in the CDR3. Trimming cost V 9 bases and J 0 bases, with 11 bases left between them. Looked up from germline, CDR1 is KGHDR and CDR2 is SFDVKD. CDR3 amino acids: CATQDRSSYEQYF. DNA for the CDR3: TGTGCCACCCAGGACAGAAGCTCCTACGAGCAGTACTTC.

The J gene is TRBJ2-2, the V gene TRBV19; 8 positions agree with TRBD1. The CDR3 is 13 amino acids. The V segment lost 6 bases and the J segment 5 bases; nucleotides outside the gene matches: 2. Per the germline V gene, CDR1 is LNHDA and CDR2 is SQIVND (reference sequence). CDR3 DNA: TGTGCCAGTAGAAACAGGGGGACCGGGGAGCTGTTTTTT. This sequence encodes CASRNRGTGELFF.

A single count supports this clone. This rearrangement joins TRBV18 to TRBJ2-7, with a possible D match to TRBD2 (5 bases). V lost 2 bases and J 2 bases, leaving 10 bases between the germline ends. The CDR3 totals 14 residues. Germline CDR1 is KGHSH and CDR2 is LQKENI. The CDR3 loop reads CASSPSPGTYEQYF. The CDR3 nucleotides read TGTGCCAGCTCACCATCCCCCGGGACCTACGAGCAGTACTTC.

The rearrangement joins TRBV3-1 (or the pseudogene TRBV3-2) to TRBJ2-4, with a tentative D call TRBD1 (6 bases). V lost 3 bases, J lost 0 bases, and 12 bases lay in between. This CDR3 is built from 16 residues. Germline values: CDR1 LGHDT, CDR2 YNNKEL (reference sequence). CDR3 DNA sequence: TGTGCCAGCAGCCACTCGTGGACAGTAGCCAAAAACATTCAGTACTTC. Residues: CASSHSWTVAKNIQYF.

V is TRBV4-1 and J is TRBJ1-2; D not certain. V lost 5 bases, J lost 6 bases, and 16 bases lay in between. CDR1 MGHRA and CDR2 YSYEKL come from the germline V gene. This CDR3 is 14 amino acids long. Here the CDR3 reads CASSETELSDGYTF. CDR3 sequence (DNA): TGCGCCAGCAGCGAGACGGAACTATCGGATGGCTACACCTTC.

The chain recombines TRBV6-4 with TRBJ1-2, with D possibly matching TRBD1 (5 bases). CDR1 is MRHNA, CDR2 SNTAGT, per germline. The CDR3 runs 14 residues. V lost 5 bases and J 4 bases, leaving 14 bases between the germline ends. CDR3 nucleotide sequence: TGTGCCAGCAGTCCTAAAATTCAGGGCTATGGCTACACCTTC. Translated: CASSPKIQGYGYTF.

V usage is TRBV19 and J usage is TRBJ2-7, with D possibly TRBD1 on 5 matching bases. Trimming took off 3 bases at V and 2 bases at J, with 11 bases between the two ends. The germline V gene has CDR1 LNHDA and CDR2 SQIVND (reference sequence). The CDR3 contains 14 residues. The CDR3 protein is CASSIAGRAYEQYF. The CDR3 DNA reads TGTGCCAGTAGTATTGCTGGCAGGGCCTACGAGCAGTACTTC.

V is TRBV5-1 and J is TRBJ2-1; D call uncertain. V shed 0 bases and J shed 3 bases, with 13 bases lying between them. Germline V gene sequence: CDR1 SGHRS, CDR2 YFSETQ. CDR3 length equals 16 residues. CDR3 in amino acids: CASSLVAATNYNEQFF. CDR3 sequence (DNA): TGCGCCAGCAGCTTGGTGGCAGCCACTAACTACAATGAGCAGTTCTTC.

The V call is TRBV4-1, the J call TRBJ2-1; 11 bases align to TRBD1. The CDR3 consists of 17 residues. CDR1 is MGHRA, CDR2 YSYEKL, per germline. Unmatched junction bases numbered 7, after V lost 0 bases and J lost 6 bases. CDR3 coding DNA: TGCGCCAGCAGCCAAGAAGGACAGGGGGCGCCGGTCAATGAGCAGTTCTTC. This gives the protein CASSQEGQGAPVNEQFF.

The chain employs TRBV7-6 and TRBJ2-7; 11 nucleotides agree with TRBD2. The CDR3 has 15 amino acids. Germline CDR1 SGHVS, CDR2 FNYEAQ. V lost 5 bases and J lost 3; bases outside the gene matches: 6. CDR3 DNA: TGTGCCAGCAGCCCAACGACTAGCGGGAACTACGAGCAGTACTTC. Its protein is CASSPTTSGNYEQYF. Combining the CDR3 with reference TRBV7-6 and TRBJ2-7 gives the whole variable domain GAGVSQSPRYKVTKRGQDVALRCDPISGHVSLYWYRQALGQGPEFLTYFNYEAQQDKSGLPNDRFSAERPEGSISTLTIQRTEQRDSAMYRCASSPTTSGNYEQYFGPGTRLTVT.

The rearrangement links TRBV3-1 (or the pseudogene TRBV3-2) to TRBJ2-1; TRBD1 agrees at 9 bases. Germline CDR1 and CDR2: LGHDT and YNNKEL (reference sequence). V trimming: 3 bases; J trimming: 2 bases; junction bases outside the gene matches: 11. The CDR3 runs 18 residues. In DNA, the CDR3 is TGTGCCAGCAGCCAGGACCAAGAAAGGACAGGGGCCTACAATGAGCAGTTCTTC. Protein product: CASSQDQERTGAYNEQFF.

The rearrangement joins TRBV19 to TRBJ2-3, with D possibly being TRBD1 (5 bases). This CDR3 has 14 amino acids. Germline assignment: CDR1 LNHDA and CDR2 SQIVND (reference sequence). V was trimmed by 3 bases and J by 1 base, leaving 8 bases between them. Here the CDR3 reads CASSIKQGTDTQYF. The CDR3 DNA reads as TGTGCCAGTAGTATTAAACAGGGCACAGATACGCAGTATTTT. Combining the CDR3 with reference TRBV19 and TRBJ2-3 gives the whole variable domain DGGITQSPKYLFRKEGQNVTLSCEQNLNHDAMYWYRQDPGQGLRLIYYSQIVNDFQKGDIAEGYSVSREKKESFPLTVTSAQKNPTAFYLCASSIKQGTDTQYFGPGTRLTVL.

A few counts support this clone. The chain couples TRBV18 to TRBJ1-1, with D perhaps matching TRBD1 (6 bases). The V gene's germline CDR1 is KGHSH and CDR2 LQKENI. Trimming pared 2 bases from V and 3 bases from J, leaving 10 bases between. CDR3 length: 14 residues. The CDR3 coding sequence is TGTGCCAGCTCACCATCACAGGGCTACACTGAAGCTTTCTTT. Amino acid sequence: CASSPSQGYTEAFF.

The J gene is TRBJ2-2, the V gene TRBV5-1, with 7 bases aligning to TRBD1. Germline V gives CDR1 SGHRS, CDR2 YFSETQ. Trimming cost V 2 bases and J 4 bases; bases outside gene matches: 2. The CDR3 has 14 amino acids. The CDR3 bases are TGCGCCAGCAGCTTTGGACAGGTCACCGGGGAGCTGTTTTTT. It yields the protein CASSFGQVTGELFF.

The genes are TRBV11-2 and TRBJ2-5, with 9 bases matching TRBD2. J gave up 5 bases and V 1 base, and 5 bases lay outside the gene matches. Germline CDR1 reads SGHAT; CDR2 reads FQNNGV. CDR3 size: 15 residues. The CDR3 DNA follows: TGTGCCAGCAGCTTAGTAGGACTAGCGATCGAGACCCAGTACTTC. Its protein is CASSLVGLAIETQYF.

The chain combines TRBV25-1 with TRBJ2-2; 10 bases are shared with TRBD1. CDR1 is MGHDK and CDR2 is SYGVNS in the germline V gene. The CDR3 is 16 residues long. The trim removed 3 bases at V and 3 bases at J, leaving 4 bases unmatched. CDR3 DNA sequence: TGTGCCAGCAGTGACATCGGACAGGGGGACACCGGGGAGCTGTTTTTT. Protein sequence: CASSDIGQGDTGELFF. Full variable domain (rest looked up from reference TRBV25-1 and TRBJ2-2): EADIYQTPRYLVIGTGKKITLECSQTMGHDKMYWYQQDPGMELHLIHYSYGVNSTEKGDLSSESTVSRIRTEHFPLTLESARPSHTSQYLCASSDIGQGDTGELFFGEGSRLTVL.